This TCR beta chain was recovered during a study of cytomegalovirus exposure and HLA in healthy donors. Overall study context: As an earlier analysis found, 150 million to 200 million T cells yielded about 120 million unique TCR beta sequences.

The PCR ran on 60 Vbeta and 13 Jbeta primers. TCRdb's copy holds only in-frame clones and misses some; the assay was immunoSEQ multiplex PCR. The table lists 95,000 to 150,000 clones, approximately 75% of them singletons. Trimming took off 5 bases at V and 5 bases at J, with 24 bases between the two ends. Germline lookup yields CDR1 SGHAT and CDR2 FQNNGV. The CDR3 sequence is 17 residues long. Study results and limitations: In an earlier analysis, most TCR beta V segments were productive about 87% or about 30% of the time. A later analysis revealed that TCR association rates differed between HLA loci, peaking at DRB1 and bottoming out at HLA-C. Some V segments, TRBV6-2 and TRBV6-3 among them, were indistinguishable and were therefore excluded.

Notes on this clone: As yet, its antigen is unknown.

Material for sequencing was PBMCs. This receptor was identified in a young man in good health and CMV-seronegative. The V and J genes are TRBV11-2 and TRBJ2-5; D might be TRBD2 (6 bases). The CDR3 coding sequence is TGTGCCAGCAGCCCGAGTTGGGGAGGTAGGGCGGTGGAGACCCAGTACTTC. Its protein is CASSPSWGGRAVETQYF.